What follows describes a single T cell receptor beta chain. Its target is not known. Trimming pared 8 bases from V and 3 bases from J, leaving 13 bases between. The germline V gene has CDR1 LNHDA and CDR2 SQIVND (reference sequence). This CDR3 is built from 14 residues. This sample is drawn from a study of T cell responses to AZD1222 COVID-19 vaccine. Study details: The study pooled second doses at about 4 or about 12 weeks. Study-wide points: Receipt of two AZD1222 doses was followed by a rise in Spike-specific TCR breadth and depth. Clonal diversity was possibly underestimated, and white British individuals and females predominated among donors.

Sequenced by immunoSEQ multiplex PCR; TCRdb stores in-frame clones only, minus some. The sample consists of about 97,000 clones, roughly nine tenths of them appearing once. The specimen comprised peripheral blood, sampled on day 0 of AZD1222 vaccination. This clonotype was sampled from an adult in good health. The chain employs TRBV19 and TRBJ1-4, with D perhaps TRBD1 (6 bases). DNA of the CDR3: TGTGCCAGTTCTACAGGGTTACCTAATGAAAAACTGTTTTTT. It yields the protein CASSTGLPNEKLFF.